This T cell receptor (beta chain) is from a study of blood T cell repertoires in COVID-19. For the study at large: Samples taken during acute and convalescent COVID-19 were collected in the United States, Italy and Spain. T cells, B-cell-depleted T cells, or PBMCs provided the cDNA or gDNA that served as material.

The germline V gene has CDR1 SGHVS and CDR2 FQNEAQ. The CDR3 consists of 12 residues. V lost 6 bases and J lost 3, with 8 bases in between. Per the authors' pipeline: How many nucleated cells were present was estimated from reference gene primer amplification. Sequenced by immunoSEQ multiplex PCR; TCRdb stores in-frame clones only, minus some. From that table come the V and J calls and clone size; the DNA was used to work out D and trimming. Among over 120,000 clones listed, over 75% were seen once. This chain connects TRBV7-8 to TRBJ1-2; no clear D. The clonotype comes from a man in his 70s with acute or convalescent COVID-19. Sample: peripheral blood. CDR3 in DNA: TGTGCCAGCAGTCAGGTGGACTATGGCTACACCTTC. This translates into CASSQVDYGYTF. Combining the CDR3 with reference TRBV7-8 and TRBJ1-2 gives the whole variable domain GAGVSQSPRYKVAKRGQDVALRCDPISGHVSLFWYQQALGQGPEFLTYFQNEAQLDKSGLPSDRFFAERPEGSVSTLKIQRTQQEDSAVYLCASSQVDYGYTFGSGTRLTVV.